This T cell receptor (beta chain) originates from a study of blood T cell repertoires in COVID-19. Study-level background: COVID-19 samples from acute and convalescent phases originated in the United States, Italy and Spain. PBMCs, B-cell-depleted T cells, or T cells provided the cDNA or gDNA that made up the material.

CDR1 and CDR2 from the germline V gene are LGHDT and YNNKEL (reference sequence). CDR3 length: 14 residues. Trimming shortened V by 3 bases and J by 1 base, and 9 bases separated the two germline ends. Original processing methods: It was from reference gene primer amplification that nucleated cell counts were estimated. The method was immunoSEQ multiplex PCR; TCRdb's version includes in-frame clones alone and lacks a portion of them. V and J calls and clone size come straight from that table; D and trimming were deduced from the DNA. The repertoire consists of roughly 200,000 clones, with 82% occurring once and the leading ten covering about 7.8%. Patients from Seattle were sampled longitudinally, starting during active infection.

The sequenced sample was peripheral blood. The sequence was obtained from a woman aged 60-75 years with COVID-19, enrolled during active disease. The chain has TRBV3-1 (or the pseudogene TRBV3-2) and TRBJ1-1; tentative D call: TRBD1 (6 bases). This chain's CDR3 is CASSQWGQNTEAFF. The CDR3 bases are TGTGCCAGCAGCCAGTGGGGACAGAACACTGAAGCTTTCTTT.